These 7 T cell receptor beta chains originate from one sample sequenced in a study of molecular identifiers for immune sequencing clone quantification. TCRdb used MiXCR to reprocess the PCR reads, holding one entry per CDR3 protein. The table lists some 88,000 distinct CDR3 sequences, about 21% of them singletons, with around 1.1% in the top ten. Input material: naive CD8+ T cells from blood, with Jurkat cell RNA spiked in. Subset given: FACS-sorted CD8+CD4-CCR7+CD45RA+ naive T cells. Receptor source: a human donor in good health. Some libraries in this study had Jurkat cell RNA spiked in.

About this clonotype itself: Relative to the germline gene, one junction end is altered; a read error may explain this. In DNA form, the CDR3 reads TGTGCCAGCAGCAAATTAGCGGGGCAAGAGACCCTGTACTTC. Translating it yields CASSKLAGQETLYF. This chain connects TRBV7-9 to TRBJ2-5; the match to TRBD2 covers 8 bases. The CDR3 has 14 residues. Germline CDR1 is SEHNR and CDR2 is FQNEAQ (reference sequence).

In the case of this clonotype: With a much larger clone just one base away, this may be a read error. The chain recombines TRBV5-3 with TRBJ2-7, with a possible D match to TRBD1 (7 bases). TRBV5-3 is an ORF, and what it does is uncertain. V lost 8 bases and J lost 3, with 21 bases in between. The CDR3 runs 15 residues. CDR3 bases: TGTGCCAGCAGCCCGGGGGACAGCCGGGGCTACGAGCAGTACTTC. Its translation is CASSPGDSRGYEQYF.

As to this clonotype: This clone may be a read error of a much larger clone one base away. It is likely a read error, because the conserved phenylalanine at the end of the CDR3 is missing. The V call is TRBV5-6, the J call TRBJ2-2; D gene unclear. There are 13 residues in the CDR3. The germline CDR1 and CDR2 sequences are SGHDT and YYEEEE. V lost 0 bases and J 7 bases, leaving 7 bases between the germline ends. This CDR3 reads CASSLGSVGELFI. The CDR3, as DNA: TGTGCCAGCAGCTTGGGAAGCGTCGGGGAGCTGTTTATT.

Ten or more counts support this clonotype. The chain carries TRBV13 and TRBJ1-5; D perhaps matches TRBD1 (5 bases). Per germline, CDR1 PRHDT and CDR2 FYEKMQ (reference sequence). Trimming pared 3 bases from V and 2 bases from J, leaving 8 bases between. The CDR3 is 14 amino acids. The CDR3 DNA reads TGTGCCAGCAGCTTCCAGGGACGCAATCAGCCCCAGCATTTT. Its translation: CASSFQGRNQPQHF.

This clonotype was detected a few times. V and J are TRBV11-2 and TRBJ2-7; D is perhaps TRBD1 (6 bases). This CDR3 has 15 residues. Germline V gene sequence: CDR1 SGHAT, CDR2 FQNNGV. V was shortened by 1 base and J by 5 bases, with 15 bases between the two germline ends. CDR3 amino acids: CASSLVGTLLDEQYF. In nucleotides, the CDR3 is TGTGCCAGCAGCTTAGTGGGGACACTTCTCGACGAGCAGTACTTC.

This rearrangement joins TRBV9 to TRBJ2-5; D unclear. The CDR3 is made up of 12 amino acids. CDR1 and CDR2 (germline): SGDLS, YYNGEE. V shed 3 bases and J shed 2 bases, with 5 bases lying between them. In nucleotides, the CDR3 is TGTGCCAGCAGCGCTGATCAAGAGACCCAGTACTTC. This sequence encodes CASSADQETQYF. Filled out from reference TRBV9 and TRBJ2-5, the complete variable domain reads DSGVTQTPKHLITATGQRVTLRCSPRSGDLSVYWYQQSLDQGLQFLIQYYNGEERAKGNILERFSAQQFPDLHSELNLSSLELGDSALYFCASSADQETQYFGPGTRLLVL.

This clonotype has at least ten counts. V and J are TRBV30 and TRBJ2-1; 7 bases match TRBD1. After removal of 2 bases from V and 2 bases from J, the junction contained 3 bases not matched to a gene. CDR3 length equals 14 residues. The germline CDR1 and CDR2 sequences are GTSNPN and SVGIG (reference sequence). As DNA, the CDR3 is TGTGCCTGGAGTCACAGGGGCACCTACAATGAGCAGTTCTTC. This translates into CAWSHRGTYNEQFF.